The entry below gives a single TCR beta chain sequence along with its context. Its specificity is unknown. The PCR employed 60 Vbeta primers together with 13 Jbeta primers. Here immunoSEQ multiplex PCR was the method, and the copy in TCRdb shows in-frame clones only, minus some. Counted here are about 140,000 clones, around three quarters occurring once; the ten biggest clones make up approximately 2.8%. The sample comes from a study of cytomegalovirus exposure and HLA in healthy donors. General study findings and limits: Differences between HLA loci emerged in a later analysis of TCR association rates, with DRB1 most and HLA-C fewest.

The CDR3 runs to 14 residues. In germline, CDR1 is MGHRA, CDR2 YSYEKL. The germline V and J ends were trimmed by 0 bases and 9 bases, with 9 bases remaining between them. This receptor was taken from a male donor in good health and CMV-seronegative. Sequenced input: PBMCs. The V gene is TRBV4-1, the J gene TRBJ1-6; D call uncertain. CDR3 in DNA: TGCGCCAGCAGCCAAGATCGGGTAATTTCACCCCTCCACTTT. As protein: CASSQDRVISPLHF.